This T cell receptor (beta chain) was sequenced for a study of blood T cell repertoires in COVID-19. For the study at large: Sources were T cells, B-cell-depleted T cells, or PBMCs; the material itself was cDNA or gDNA.

Some clones are missing from TCRdb's copy, which holds only in-frame ones; the method was immunoSEQ multiplex PCR. Of under 250,000 clones in the sample, over 70% are singletons; the top ten hold 27%. Sequencing was carried out using peripheral blood. This clonotype originated in a man in his forties with acute or convalescent COVID-19.

In nucleotides, the CDR3 is TGCAGTGCCCATGGGAGTGCTGAAGCTTTCTTT. This codes for CSAHGSAEAFF. V is TRBV20-1 and J is TRBJ1-1; D call uncertain. Germline V gene lookup returns CDR1 DFQATT and CDR2 SNEGSKA (reference sequence). V lost 6 bases and J 6 bases, leaving 11 bases between the germline ends. The CDR3 loop spans 11 amino acids.